A single T cell receptor beta chain is shown here with its context. Its specificity is unknown. V dropped 5 bases and J dropped 1 base, with 17 bases sitting between them. The CDR3 loop spans 16 amino acids. Germline V gene lookup returns CDR1 SEHNR and CDR2 FQNEAQ (reference sequence). These data come from a study of T cell repertoires in cytomegalovirus infection. About the research overall: Selection of CMV epitopes for the study included recently identified HLA-C-restricted and well-studied HLA-B-restricted ones. General study results and limits: Predominance within the ex vivo response was attributable to HLA-C-restricted CMV-specific TCR beta clonotypes. Cumulative public TCR beta family frequency identified carriers of CMV plus the relevant HLA.

TCRdb reanalysed the reads using MiXCR and keeps one entry per CDR3 protein. Of 100,000 to 150,000 distinct CDR3 sequences listed, roughly 32% were seen once; the top ten hold roughly 58%. The V gene is TRBV7-9, the J gene TRBJ1-1; D may be TRBD1 (5 bases). This clonotype was obtained from a human donor in good health (CMV status not recorded). Some clones in this sample may be carry-over from other donors' samples. This sample comprised CD8+ T cells from cultured PBMCs, obtained from culture after CMV antigen stimulation. CDR3 loop: CASSDSSGPRNTEAFF. CDR3 nucleotide sequence: TGTGCCAGCAGCGACAGCAGTGGGCCGAGGAACACTGAAGCTTTCTTT.